These 24 T cell receptor beta chains share one sample of origin, sequenced in a study of cytomegalovirus exposure and HLA in healthy donors (TCRdb year 2017). The library was built by means of the immunoSEQ multiplex PCR assay. The multiplex PCR relied on a mix of 60 forward primers for TCR Vbeta segments and 13 reverse primers for TCR Jbeta segments. Imported from immuneACCESS, the table was reduced by TCRdb to in-frame sequences with V and J called. These copies leave out some clones; in studies compared against another copy, an unresolved V gene accounts for under half, and the cause of the remainder is not known. The sample contains around 210,000 clones, about 88% of them found a single time. The top ten constitute 0.2% to 0.3% of the sample. Sequenced sample: PBMCs. The source is a girl aged 2-10 years in good health and CMV-seronegative.

This clone was seen only a few times. J is TRBJ2-1 and V is TRBV28; 9 bases map to TRBD1. Germline V gene sequence: CDR1 MDHEN, CDR2 SYDVKM. This CDR3 spans 17 amino acids. After removal of 0 bases from V and 6 bases from J, the junction contained 9 bases not matched to a gene. DNA of the CDR3: TGTGCCAGCAGTTTATGGGGGGGGACAGGGATAGGCAATGAGCAGTTCTTC. Its protein product is CASSLWGGTGIGNEQFF. The complete variable domain, with remaining parts taken from reference TRBV28 and TRBJ2-1, reads DVKVTQSSRYLVKRTGEKVFLECVQDMDHENMFWYRQDPGLGLRLIYFSYDVKMKEKGDIPEGYSVSREKKERFSLILESASTNQTSMYLCASSLWGGTGIGNEQFFGPGTRLTVL.

This clone has only a few counts. V usage is TRBV7-9 and J usage is TRBJ2-6, with D possibly matching TRBD2 (6 bases). Germline CDR1 reads SEHNR; CDR2 reads FQNEAQ (reference sequence). V was clipped by 8 bases and J by 2 bases, with 22 bases between them. The CDR3 is 18 residues long. CDR3 residues: CASRTQGGGVPGANVLTF. CDR3 sequence (DNA): TGTGCCAGCCGTACTCAGGGAGGCGGTGTGCCTGGGGCCAACGTCCTGACTTTC.

The rearrangement uses TRBV6-6 and TRBJ2-1; 12 bases align to TRBD2. After removal of 5 bases from V and 4 bases from J, the junction contained 0 bases not matched to a gene. The CDR3 runs 14 residues. Germline lookup yields CDR1 MNHNY and CDR2 SVGAGI (reference sequence). The CDR3 sequence: CASSTSGGYNEQFF. As DNA, the CDR3 is TGTGCCAGCAGTACTAGCGGGGGGTACAATGAGCAGTTCTTC.

V is TRBV30 and J is TRBJ2-5; 8 bases are shared with TRBD1. The CDR3 is made up of 17 amino acids. The J segment lost 1 base and the V segment lost 3 bases, leaving 13 bases of the junction unmatched. Germline V lookup: CDR1 GTSNPN, CDR2 SVGIG (reference sequence). CDR3 bases: TGTGCCTGGAGGCGTGGACAGGGAAAATGGGGCCAAGAGACCCAGTACTTC. Translating gives CAWRRGQGKWGQETQYF.

V and J are TRBV4-1 and TRBJ1-3; 7 nucleotides line up with TRBD1. The germline V gene has CDR1 MGHRA and CDR2 YSYEKL. The CDR3 consists of 17 residues. V lost 1 base to trimming and J lost 2 bases; unmatched junction nucleotides: 8. DNA for the CDR3: TGCGCCAGCAGCCAAGCAACAGGAACAGGGGCTGGAAACACCATATATTTT. As protein: CASSQATGTGAGNTIYF.

The CDR3 coding sequence is TGTGCCAGTAGTACTCTTACGGGACTACTAACAATGCATGAGCAGTTCTTC. Amino acids: CASSTLTGLLTMHEQFF. J is TRBJ2-1 and V is TRBV19; 7 bases map to TRBD2. The CDR3 spans 17 residues. Germline-derived CDR1 and CDR2 are LNHDA and SQIVND (reference sequence). V gave up 4 bases and J gave up 8 bases; unmatched junction bases: 17.

CDR3 sequence: CATSRRLFQGRRDGYTF. The DNA for the CDR3 is TGTGCCACCAGCCGACGATTATTTCAGGGGCGCCGCGATGGCTACACCTTC. The chain carries TRBV15 and TRBJ1-2; tentative D call: TRBD1 (6 bases). Trimming took off 5 bases at V and 6 bases at J, with 25 bases between the two ends. The CDR3 covers 17 residues. Germline loops: CDR1 LNHNV, CDR2 YYDKDF (reference sequence).

This chain links TRBV20-1 with TRBJ2-7, with unresolved D. CDR3 length: 10 amino acids. V was trimmed by 3 bases and J by 6 bases, leaving 6 bases between them. Germline V lookup: CDR1 DFQATT, CDR2 SNEGSKA (reference sequence). This CDR3 reads CSASWLEQYF. As DNA, the CDR3 is TGCAGTGCTAGCTGGCTCGAGCAGTACTTC.

This chain uses TRBV7-3 with TRBJ1-5, with 8 bases aligning to TRBD1. The CDR3 runs 14 residues. Germline trimming cut 2 bases from V and 6 bases from J; bases unmatched to any gene: 3. Looked up from germline, CDR1 is SGHTA and CDR2 is FQGTGA. The CDR3 DNA is TGTGCCAGCAGCTTATCAGGGGGCAGTCAGCCCCAGCATTTT. Its protein product is CASSLSGGSQPQHF.

The J gene is TRBJ1-2, the V gene TRBV2; D might be TRBD1 (6 bases). Trimming removed 6 bases at V and 5 bases at J, with 13 bases between. Per the germline V gene, CDR1 is SNHLY and CDR2 is FYNNEI. The CDR3 contains 13 residues. CDR3 in amino acids: CASSLRGLYGYTF. The CDR3, as DNA: TGTGCCAGCAGCCTCAGGGGACTATATGGCTACACCTTC.

This rearrangement joins TRBV19 to TRBJ1-1; D may be TRBD1 (5 bases). The CDR3 runs 12 residues. Germline loops: CDR1 LNHDA, CDR2 SQIVND (reference sequence). The V gene lost 10 bases and the J gene lost 5 bases, with 14 bases spanning the gap. CDR3 region: CATQRGRTEAFF. The CDR3 region has the DNA TGTGCCACACAGCGGGGGAGAACTGAAGCTTTCTTT.

The chain carries TRBV18 and TRBJ1-3, with 9 positions matching TRBD1. The V and J ends lost 4 bases and 3 bases, in that order; junction bases with no gene match: 4. The CDR3 loop spans 15 amino acids. CDR1 is KGHSH, CDR2 LQKENI, per germline. CDR3 protein: CASSQRTGVGNTIYF. CDR3 DNA: TGTGCCAGCTCACAACGGACAGGGGTTGGAAACACCATATATTTT.

This rearrangement joins TRBV9 to TRBJ1-6; D perhaps matches TRBD1 (5 bases). This CDR3 has 16 residues. With 0 bases removed from V and 6 bases from J, the gap between germline ends came to 13 bases. The germline CDR1 and CDR2 sequences are SGDLS and YYNGEE. CDR3 DNA: TGTGCCAGCAGCGTAGATGTCGACAGCCTTAATTCACCCCTCCACTTT. As protein: CASSVDVDSLNSPLHF.

The rearrangement joins TRBV19 to TRBJ2-5; a weak D match, TRBD2 (6 bases). Trimming stripped 3 bases from V and 3 bases from J, with 8 bases between. This CDR3 spans 13 amino acids. Germline lookup yields CDR1 LNHDA and CDR2 SQIVND (reference sequence). The DNA for the CDR3 is TGTGCCAGTAGTATTTGGGGGGAAGAGACCCAGTACTTC. This translates into CASSIWGEETQYF.

The V gene is TRBV9, the J gene TRBJ1-1; 7 bases map to TRBD1. The CDR3 totals 15 residues. J was trimmed by 4 bases and V by 0 bases; bases with no gene match: 6. The germline CDR1 and CDR2 sequences are SGDLS and YYNGEE. In DNA, the CDR3 is TGTGCCAGCAGCGTAGCAGGGGGAGTAGGCACTGAAGCTTTCTTT. This translates into CASSVAGGVGTEAFF.

The chain recombines TRBV19 with TRBJ1-5; D perhaps matches TRBD1 (5 bases). The length of the CDR3 is 15 residues. Trimming shortened V by 5 bases and J by 1 base, and 12 bases separated the two germline ends. Germline loops: CDR1 LNHDA, CDR2 SQIVND (reference sequence). CDR3 DNA sequence: TGTGCCAGTAGTGGAACAGGTCACAGCAATCAGCCCCAGCATTTT. Amino acids: CASSGTGHSNQPQHF.

The CDR3 nucleotides are TGTGCCAGCAGTTTCCCTCTTAACTCCTACAATGAGCAGTTCTTC. As protein: CASSFPLNSYNEQFF. The chain uses TRBV6-6 and TRBJ2-1; D is undetermined. The germline CDR1 and CDR2 sequences are MNHNY and SVGAGI (reference sequence). The CDR3 runs to 15 residues. V lost 4 bases, J lost 0 bases, and 10 bases lay in between.

V usage is TRBV5-5 and J usage is TRBJ1-2, with TRBD1 identical over 10 bases. The germline V gene encodes CDR1 SGHKS and CDR2 YYEKEE (reference sequence). The CDR3 totals 17 residues. V trimming: 3 bases; J trimming: 2 bases; junction bases outside the gene matches: 10. The CDR3 sequence: CASSWEDRGRGNYGYTF. The CDR3 DNA reads TGTGCCAGCAGCTGGGAAGACAGGGGGCGCGGAAACTATGGCTACACCTTC.

The chain recombines TRBV5-6 with TRBJ1-2; 9 bases are shared with TRBD1. The germline CDR1 and CDR2 sequences are SGHDT and YYEEEE. Germline trimming cut 0 bases from V and 8 bases from J; bases unmatched to any gene: 14. CDR3 length: 17 amino acids. The CDR3 region is CASSLVGIYRGRRGYTF. DNA of the CDR3: TGTGCCAGCAGCTTGGTAGGGATTTACAGGGGGCGAAGGGGCTACACCTTC. The whole variable domain, filled in from reference TRBV5-6 and TRBJ1-2, reads DAGVTQSPTHLIKTRGQQVTLRCSPKSGHDTVSWYQQALGQGPQFIFQYYEEEERQRGNFPDRFSGHQFPNYSSELNVNALLLGDSALYLCASSLVGIYRGRRGYTFGSGTRLTVV.

The chain couples TRBV6-6 to TRBJ2-3, with 11 bases lining up with TRBD2. Germline values: CDR1 MNHNY, CDR2 SVGAGI (reference sequence). This CDR3 comprises 16 residues. With V trimmed by 4 bases and J by 2 bases, 5 bases remained unmatched. The CDR3 protein is CASSSGLAGVTDTQYF. CDR3 DNA: TGTGCCAGCAGTTCAGGACTAGCGGGTGTCACAGATACGCAGTATTTT.

The chain links TRBV6-5 to TRBJ1-1, with unresolved D. Germline CDR1 MNHEY, CDR2 SVGAGI. V was clipped by 4 bases and J by 8 bases, with 17 bases between them. This CDR3 spans 14 amino acids. CDR3 region: CASSSHTDFFEAFF. The CDR3 DNA sequence: TGTGCCAGCAGTTCGCATACGGACTTTTTCGAAGCTTTCTTT.

The rearrangement uses TRBV19 and TRBJ2-7; D is unresolved. The CDR3 has 15 amino acids. V was clipped by 3 bases and J by 0 bases, with 12 bases between them. Germline loops: CDR1 LNHDA, CDR2 SQIVND (reference sequence). In DNA form, the CDR3 reads TGTGCCAGTAGTATCGCAGGCGCTCGCTCCTACGAGCAGTACTTC. It encodes CASSIAGARSYEQYF.

This chain joins TRBV15 and TRBJ1-3, with 7 positions matching TRBD1. Germline V gene lookup returns CDR1 LNHNV and CDR2 YYDKDF (reference sequence). The CDR3 runs to 16 residues. The V segment lost 2 bases and the J segment 2 bases; nucleotides outside the gene matches: 6. CDR3 sequence reads: CATSRLDRDTGNTIYF. CDR3 DNA sequence: TGTGCCACCAGCAGACTCGACAGGGACACTGGAAACACCATATATTTT.

The chain couples TRBV7-3 to TRBJ1-1, with TRBD1 matching over 9 bases. There are 14 residues in the CDR3. J lost 1 base, V lost 5 bases, and 2 bases had no gene match. Germline V gene sequence: CDR1 SGHTA, CDR2 FQGTGA. The CDR3 DNA follows: TGTGCCAGCAGCACAGGGGGCGCGAACACTGAAGCTTTCTTT. It translates to CASSTGGANTEAFF.